The source of this TCR beta chain is a study of T-cell reconstitution after alpha-beta-depleted transplantation in children. Unique molecular identifiers were used to barcode this TCRbeta library. TCRdb ran MiXCR on the PCR reads and lists one entry per CDR3 protein. Seen here are about 830,000 distinct CDR3 sequences, roughly 15% observed once, and the top ten hold about 5%. The CDR3 contains 16 residues. Trimming shortened V by 4 bases and J by 7 bases, and 20 bases separated the two germline ends. Germline CDR1 reads MGHRA; CDR2 reads YSYEKL. The clonotype originates from a male patient between 10 and 17 years old who had a stem cell transplant for acute lymphoblastic leukemia, so the T cells may come from the graft donor. The chain is built from TRBV4-1 and TRBJ2-1, with D maybe TRBD2 (5 bases). The material sequenced was PBMCs, mostly from graft donor cells, taken 360 days after TCRalphabeta/CD19-depleted stem cell transplant. CDR3 sequence: CASSPGPPIEGNEQFF. As DNA, the CDR3 is TGCGCCAGCAGCCCCGGCCCCCCGATCGAGGGAAATGAGCAGTTCTTC.